The present T cell receptor beta chain was sequenced within a study of radiotherapy plus CTLA-4 blockade in lung cancer. This table comes from immunoSEQ multiplex PCR, and its TCRdb copy is limited to in-frame clones, with some not included. The sample records 40,000 to 50,000 clones, roughly 70% being singletons. Per germline, CDR1 SGHRS and CDR2 YFSETQ. This CDR3 has 15 residues. V was trimmed by 2 bases and J by 5 bases, leaving 16 bases between them. The sequence derives from a human donor with non-small cell lung cancer who had stable disease on radiotherapy plus ipilimumab. The rearrangement links TRBV5-1 to TRBJ1-1; possible D gene TRBD1, 5 bases. The sequencing used peripheral blood, collected from a patient treated with radiotherapy plus ipilimumab. In DNA form, the CDR3 reads TGCGCCAGCAGCTTAGGTTCGGGCGGGGGGACTGAAGCTTTCTTT. Protein product: CASSLGSGGGTEAFF.